This T cell receptor beta chain was recovered during a study of OX40 agonist ivuxolimab in advanced cancers. Study overall: As their treatment, patients were administered ivuxolimab, an agonistic anti-OX40 (CD134) antibody.

Clones were sequenced by immunoSEQ multiplex PCR, and TCRdb holds only the in-frame ones, with some missing. The table has roughly 46,000 clones, roughly 88% seen once; the top ten hold around 0.68%. This CDR3 comprises 14 residues. Germline values: CDR1 SGHNT, CDR2 YENEEA. V lost 5 bases, J lost 1 base, and 4 bases stayed unmatched. Patients with autoimmune history or systemic immunosuppression were excluded. Peripheral blood came from all dose cohorts at three timepoints. This chain links TRBV11-3 with TRBJ2-5, with 7 bases fitting TRBD1. The receptor's source is an adult with an advanced solid tumor such as melanoma, head and neck, liver or kidney cancer. Sequencing used CD4+ or CD8+ T cells sorted from blood, obtained in a trial of the OX40 agonist ivuxolimab. The DNA of the CDR3 is TGTGCCAGCAGCCCGGGACAGTTCCAAGAGACCCAGTACTTC. Protein product: CASSPGQFQETQYF.